This T cell receptor beta chain was sequenced for a study of cytomegalovirus exposure and HLA in healthy donors. Trimming took off 4 bases at V and 2 bases at J, with 12 bases between the two ends. This CDR3 spans 14 amino acids. Germline V lookup: CDR1 LGHNA, CDR2 YNFKEQ. This clone was seen a few times. Given a much more abundant clone one base away, this may be a read error. Primers for the PCR totalled 60 Vbeta and 13 Jbeta. Clones were sequenced by immunoSEQ multiplex PCR, and TCRdb holds only the in-frame ones, with some missing. The repertoire holds 160,000 or so clones, roughly four fifths seen once, with around 11% in the top ten.

V gene TRBV4-2 combines with J gene TRBJ2-7; the D gene is possibly TRBD1 (5 bases). The sequencing input was PBMCs. The clonotype originates from a man in his forties or fifties in good health and CMV-seropositive. CDR3 loop: CASSPPGATYEQYF. The CDR3 DNA follows: TGTGCCAGCAGCCCTCCTGGGGCCACCTACGAGCAGTACTTC.